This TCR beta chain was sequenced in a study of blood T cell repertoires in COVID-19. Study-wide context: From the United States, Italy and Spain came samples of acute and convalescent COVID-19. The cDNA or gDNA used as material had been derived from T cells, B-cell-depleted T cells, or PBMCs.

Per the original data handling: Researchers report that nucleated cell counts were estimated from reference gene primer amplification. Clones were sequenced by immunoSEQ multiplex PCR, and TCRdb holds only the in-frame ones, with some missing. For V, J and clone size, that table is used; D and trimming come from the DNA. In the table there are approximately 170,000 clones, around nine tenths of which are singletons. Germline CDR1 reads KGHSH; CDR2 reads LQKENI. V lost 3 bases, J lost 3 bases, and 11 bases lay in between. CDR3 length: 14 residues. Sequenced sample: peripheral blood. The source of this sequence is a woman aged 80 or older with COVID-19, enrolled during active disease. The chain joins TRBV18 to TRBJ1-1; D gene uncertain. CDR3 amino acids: CASSPGGAHTEAFF. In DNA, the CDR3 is TGTGCCAGCTCACCCGGAGGAGCGCACACTGAAGCTTTCTTT.